The clone carrying this TCR beta chain was detected only a few times. Its antigen is unknown. Losses at the gene ends were 6 bases for V and 6 bases for J; bases not matched to a gene: 8. The germline CDR1 and CDR2 sequences are KGHSH and LQKENI. The CDR3 has 16 residues. What was amplified from RNA transcripts were TCR beta CDR3 regions. A first-round RT-PCR of the TCR CDR3 used the HTBI primer set. TCRdb reprocessed the multiplex PCR reads with MiXCR, giving one entry per CDR3 protein. The repertoire holds approximately 370,000 distinct CDR3 sequences, with 17% as singletons. This sample is part of a study of T cells in Graves' hyperthyroidism and ophthalmopathy. Findings and caveats of the study: Separating ophthalmopathy from stable hyperthyroidism was achieved by a 13 V-J model. Blood also showed most of the thyroid clonotypes that were expanded above 0.001.

The sequenced sample consisted of blood. This receptor was obtained from a woman younger than 45 with Graves' hyperthyroidism that later progressed to Graves' ophthalmopathy. The rearrangement joins TRBV18 to TRBJ2-1; 13 bases agree with TRBD2. The CDR3 DNA sequence: TGTGCCAGCTCGTCGACATGGACTAGCGGGAGCAATGAGCAGTTCTTC. As protein: CASSSTWTSGSNEQFF. Using reference TRBV18 and TRBJ2-1 for the parts outside the CDR3, the full variable domain is NAGVMQNPRHLVRRRGQEARLRCSPMKGHSHVYWYRQLPEEGLKFMVYLQKENIIDESGMPKERFSAEFPKEGPSILRIQQVVRGDSAAYFCASSSTWTSGSNEQFFGPGTRLTVL.